This TCR beta chain came from a study of response to subunit inactivated influenza vaccine. Worth noting for this clonotype: Its antigen is unknown.

Study results and caveats: Researchers suggested that each seasonal influenza vaccination recruits few new T cells.

The CDR3 loop spans 13 amino acids. V was trimmed by 3 bases and J by 2 bases, leaving 10 bases between them. The germline CDR1 and CDR2 sequences are SQVTM and ANQGSEA. A single record per CDR3 protein comes from TCRdb applying MiXCR to the RT-PCR reads. Of hundreds of thousands of distinct CDR3 sequences in the sample, 6% to 9% were seen once. The chain couples TRBV29-1 to TRBJ1-2; possible D gene TRBD1, 6 bases. This clonotype was sampled from a man between 50 and 75 years old who received an inactivated influenza vaccine. The sequencing used PBMCs from blood, collected approximately 25 months after vaccination. In DNA form, the CDR3 reads TGCAGCGTTGATCTGGACAGCAACTATGGCTACACCTTC. It yields the protein CSVDLDSNYGYTF.